A selection of T cell receptor beta chains follows, all from one sample in a study of CD8+ T cells in alopecia areata. Sequenced by immunoSEQ multiplex PCR; TCRdb stores in-frame clones only, minus some. The sample includes some 100,000 clones, 55% to 80% of them seen just once. Input material: CD4+ T cells sorted from blood. The receptors were sampled from a human donor in good health. Both conserved end residues are part of each CDR3. A D gene is named only where the DNA matches it firmly. Some rows mark clone size as missing; the rest say once, few, many or name a class of expanded clone.

v_call: TRBV25-1; clone_size: .; j_call: TRBJ1-2; d_call: .; cdr3_length: 13; cdr3_aa: CASSDPLNYGYTF; cdr3_nt: TGTGCCAGCAGTGACCCACTTAACTATGGCTACACCTTC
v_call: TRBV21-1; clone_size: few; j_call: TRBJ1-6; d_call: .; cdr3_length: 13; cdr3_aa: CASSKEDDSPLHF; cdr3_nt: TGTGCCAGCAGCAAAGAGGATGATTCACCCCTCCACTTT
v_call: TRBV20-1; clone_size: few; j_call: TRBJ2-1; d_call: .; cdr3_length: 11; cdr3_aa: CSAPTANEQFF; cdr3_nt: TGCAGTGCTCCAACTGCCAATGAGCAGTTCTTC
v_call: TRBV15; clone_size: .; j_call: TRBJ1-6; d_call: TRBD1; cdr3_length: 14; cdr3_aa: CATSLGQPNSPLHF; cdr3_nt: TGTGCCACCAGCCTGGGACAGCCTAATTCACCCCTCCACTTT
v_call: TRBV20-1; clone_size: .; j_call: TRBJ2-3; d_call: .; cdr3_length: 10; cdr3_aa: CSAAGGTQYF; cdr3_nt: TGCAGTGCCGCAGGCGGTACGCAGTATTTT
v_call: TRBV20-1; clone_size: .; j_call: TRBJ2-5; d_call: .; cdr3_length: 10; cdr3_aa: CSAREKTQYF; cdr3_nt: TGCAGTGCTAGGGAAAAGACCCAGTACTTC
v_call: TRBV29-1; clone_size: .; j_call: TRBJ2-7; d_call: .; cdr3_length: 13; cdr3_aa: CSVEGLSGIEQYF; cdr3_nt: TGCAGCGTTGAGGGATTATCCGGGATCGAGCAGTACTTC
v_call: TRBV6-6; clone_size: .; j_call: TRBJ2-6; d_call: .; cdr3_length: 16; cdr3_aa: CASSYFRSSGANVLTF; cdr3_nt: TGTGCCAGCAGTTACTTTCGGAGCTCTGGGGCCAACGTCCTGACTTTC
v_call: TRBV11-2; clone_size: .; j_call: TRBJ2-5; d_call: TRBD2; cdr3_length: 14; cdr3_aa: CASSFAGGRETQYF; cdr3_nt: TGTGCCAGCAGCTTTGCGGGGGGGCGGGAGACCCAGTACTTC
v_call: TRBV13; clone_size: .; j_call: TRBJ2-3; d_call: .; cdr3_length: 13; cdr3_aa: CASSLRVSDTQYF; cdr3_nt: TGTGCCAGCAGCTTAAGAGTGTCAGATACGCAGTATTTT
v_call: TRBV29-1; clone_size: .; j_call: TRBJ1-2; d_call: .; cdr3_length: 14; cdr3_aa: CSVVRPQGHDGYTF; cdr3_nt: TGCAGCGTTGTACGACCCCAGGGGCACGATGGCTACACCTTC
v_call: TRBV2; clone_size: few; j_call: TRBJ2-2; d_call: TRBD1; cdr3_length: 14; cdr3_aa: CASSGDRVAGELFF; cdr3_nt: TGTGCCAGCAGTGGGGACAGGGTGGCCGGGGAGCTGTTTTTT
v_call: TRBV30; clone_size: .; j_call: TRBJ1-6; d_call: .; cdr3_length: 14; cdr3_aa: CAWRYTGWNSPLHF; cdr3_nt: TGTGCCTGGAGGTACACAGGGTGGAATTCACCCCTCCACTTT
v_call: TRBV11-2; clone_size: once; j_call: TRBJ2-5; d_call: .; cdr3_length: 15; cdr3_aa: CASTKGGGAWETQYF; cdr3_nt: TGTGCCAGCACTAAAGGAGGGGGGGCCTGGGAGACCCAGTACTTC
v_call: TRBV9; clone_size: few; j_call: TRBJ2-7; d_call: .; cdr3_length: 14; cdr3_aa: CASSVGRGSYEQYF; cdr3_nt: TGTGCCAGCAGCGTAGGGCGGGGATCCTACGAGCAGTACTTC
v_call: TRBV27; clone_size: .; j_call: TRBJ2-1; d_call: .; cdr3_length: 12; cdr3_aa: CASSHSYNEQFF; cdr3_nt: TGTGCCAGCAGCCACTCCTACAATGAGCAGTTCTTC
v_call: TRBV7-9; clone_size: .; j_call: TRBJ1-6; d_call: TRBD1; cdr3_length: 13; cdr3_aa: CASSFGQASPLHF; cdr3_nt: TGTGCCAGCAGCTTTGGACAGGCTTCACCCCTCCACTTT
v_call: TRBV5-6; clone_size: few; j_call: TRBJ2-5; d_call: TRBD2; cdr3_length: 16; cdr3_aa: CASSIGLAGGQETQYF; cdr3_nt: TGTGCCAGCAGCATCGGACTAGCGGGGGGCCAAGAGACCCAGTACTTC
v_call: TRBV29-1; clone_size: .; j_call: TRBJ1-1; d_call: .; cdr3_length: 12; cdr3_aa: CSARVGHTEAFF; cdr3_nt: TGCAGCGCTCGGGTGGGGCACACTGAAGCTTTCTTT
v_call: TRBV9; clone_size: .; j_call: TRBJ2-2; d_call: TRBD1; cdr3_length: 17; cdr3_aa: CASSPPRRQGATGELFF; cdr3_nt: TGTGCCAGCAGCCCCCCCCGGCGACAGGGGGCTACCGGGGAGCTGTTTTTT
v_call: TRBV15; clone_size: .; j_call: TRBJ1-1; d_call: .; cdr3_length: 15; cdr3_aa: CATSRDPGENTEAFF; cdr3_nt: TGTGCCACCAGCAGAGACCCGGGAGAGAACACTGAAGCTTTCTTT
v_call: TRBV30; clone_size: .; j_call: TRBJ1-1; d_call: .; cdr3_length: 13; cdr3_aa: CASRTRARTEAFF; cdr3_nt: TGTGCCTCCCGAACGAGGGCGCGGACTGAAGCTTTCTTT
v_call: TRBV29-1; clone_size: .; j_call: TRBJ1-1; d_call: .; cdr3_length: 13; cdr3_aa: CSVHTGQNTEAFF; cdr3_nt: TGCAGCGTTCATACGGGACAGAACACTGAAGCTTTCTTT
v_call: TRBV1; clone_size: .; j_call: TRBJ1-5; d_call: .; cdr3_length: 18; cdr3_aa: CTSTRSNRLKPQDQPQHF; cdr3_nt: TGCACCAGCACCCGCAGTAATCGACTAAAACCCCAGGATCAGCCCCAGCATTTT
v_call: TRBV29-1; clone_size: few; j_call: TRBJ2-1; d_call: .; cdr3_length: 14; cdr3_aa: CSVGPPTKGNEQFF; cdr3_nt: TGCAGCGTTGGCCCCCCCACGAAAGGCAATGAGCAGTTCTTC
v_call: TRBV27; clone_size: once; j_call: TRBJ1-3; d_call: .; cdr3_length: 13; cdr3_aa: CASSPYGGNTIYF; cdr3_nt: TGTGCCAGCAGTCCCTATGGTGGAAACACCATATATTTT
v_call: TRBV23-1; clone_size: .; j_call: TRBJ2-7; d_call: .; cdr3_length: 11; cdr3_aa: CASSPSYEQYF; cdr3_nt: TGCGCCAGCAGTCCCAGCTACGAGCAGTACTTC
v_call: TRBV2; clone_size: .; j_call: TRBJ1-5; d_call: TRBD1; cdr3_length: 14; cdr3_aa: CASSGRGGDQPQHF; cdr3_nt: TGTGCCAGCAGCGGTCGAGGGGGCGATCAGCCCCAGCATTTT
v_call: TRBV19; clone_size: few; j_call: TRBJ1-5; d_call: .; cdr3_length: 15; cdr3_aa: CASSRSTERSQPQHF; cdr3_nt: TGTGCCAGTAGTCGGAGCACAGAACGGTCTCAGCCCCAGCATTTT
v_call: TRBV29-1; clone_size: .; j_call: TRBJ1-1; d_call: TRBD1; cdr3_length: 13; cdr3_aa: CSGRQGVGTEAFF; cdr3_nt: TGCAGCGGACGACAGGGAGTCGGAACTGAAGCTTTCTTT
v_call: TRBV13; clone_size: few; j_call: TRBJ1-5; d_call: .; cdr3_length: 14; cdr3_aa: CASSFGQNGQPQHF; cdr3_nt: TGTGCCAGCAGCTTCGGACAGAATGGTCAGCCCCAGCATTTT
v_call: TRBV2; clone_size: .; j_call: TRBJ1-1; d_call: .; cdr3_length: 13; cdr3_aa: CASTAGENTEALF; cdr3_nt: TGTGCCAGCACCGCCGGGGAGAACACTGAAGCTCTCTTT
v_call: TRBV29-1; clone_size: .; j_call: TRBJ2-1; d_call: TRBD2; cdr3_length: 12; cdr3_aa: CSVAGGPNEQFF; cdr3_nt: TGCAGCGTGGCGGGGGGGCCAAATGAGCAGTTCTTC